The 3 T cell receptor beta chains reported below all come from one sample, sequenced in a study of T cells in tumors after PD-1 blockade. Profiling relied on immunoSEQ multiplex PCR, and the TCRdb table lists in-frame clones only, not all of them. The sample shows under 75,000 clones, around 67% of them seen only once. This sample comprised PBMCs, obtained after anti-PD-1 treatment. The receptors stem from a human donor with basal cell carcinoma.

The rearrangement joins TRBV4-1 to TRBJ2-7; 7 bases agree with TRBD1. The V gene's germline CDR1 is MGHRA and CDR2 YSYEKL. Trimming at V came to 4 bases and at J to 5 bases, leaving 8 bases not matched to a gene. The CDR3 totals 14 residues. The CDR3: CASSPPDRDHEQYF. The CDR3 DNA reads TGCGCCAGCAGCCCCCCCGACAGGGATCACGAGCAGTACTTC.

The chain couples TRBV4-2 to TRBJ2-5; weak D call: TRBD2 (6 bases). V lost 0 bases and J 5 bases, leaving 16 bases between the germline ends. Germline CDR1 is LGHNA and CDR2 is YNFKEQ. This CDR3 is 16 amino acids long. Here the CDR3 DNA reads TGTGCCAGCAGCCAAGAGGCGGGATTCGATGGTGAGACCCAGTACTTC. Encoded protein: CASSQEAGFDGETQYF.

V is TRBV7-6 and J is TRBJ1-6, with D perhaps matching TRBD1 (5 bases). The CDR3 contains 14 residues. V lost 5 bases, J lost 5 bases, and 10 bases lay in between. Per the germline V gene, CDR1 is SGHVS and CDR2 is FNYEAQ. The CDR3 protein is CASSQGIDNSPLHF. Written as DNA, the CDR3 is TGTGCCAGCAGCCAGGGAATCGATAATTCACCCCTCCACTTT. The complete variable domain, with remaining parts taken from reference TRBV7-6 and TRBJ1-6, reads GAGVSQSPRYKVTKRGQDVALRCDPISGHVSLYWYRQALGQGPEFLTYFNYEAQQDKSGLPNDRFSAERPEGSISTLTIQRTEQRDSAMYRCASSQGIDNSPLHFGNGTRLTVT.